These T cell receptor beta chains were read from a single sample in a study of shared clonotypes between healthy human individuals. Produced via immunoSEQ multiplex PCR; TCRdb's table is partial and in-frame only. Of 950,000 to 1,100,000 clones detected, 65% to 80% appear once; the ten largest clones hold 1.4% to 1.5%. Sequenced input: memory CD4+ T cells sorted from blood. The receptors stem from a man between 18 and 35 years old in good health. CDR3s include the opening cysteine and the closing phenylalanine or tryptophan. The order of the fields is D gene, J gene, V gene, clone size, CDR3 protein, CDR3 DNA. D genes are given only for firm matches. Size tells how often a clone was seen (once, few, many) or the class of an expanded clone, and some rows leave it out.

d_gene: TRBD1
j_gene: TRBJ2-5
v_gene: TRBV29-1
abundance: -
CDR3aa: CSAGTGRETQYF
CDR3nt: TGCAGCGCCGGGACAGGGCGGGAGACCCAGTACTTC

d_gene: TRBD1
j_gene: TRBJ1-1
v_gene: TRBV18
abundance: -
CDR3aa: CASSPEQGGTEAFF
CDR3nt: TGTGCCAGCTCACCAGAACAGGGGGGCACTGAAGCTTTCTTT

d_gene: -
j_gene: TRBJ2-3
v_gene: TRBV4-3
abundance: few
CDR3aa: CASSQEVGNTQYF
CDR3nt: TGCGCCAGCAGCCAAGAGGTCGGGAATACGCAGTATTTT

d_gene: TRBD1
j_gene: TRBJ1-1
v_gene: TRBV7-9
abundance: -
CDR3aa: CASSFPGGRTEAFF
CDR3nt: TGTGCCAGCAGCTTTCCAGGGGGGAGAACTGAAGCTTTCTTT

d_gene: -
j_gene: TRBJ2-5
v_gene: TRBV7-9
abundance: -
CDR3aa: CASSLGDGGRAQYF
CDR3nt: TGTGCCAGCAGCTTAGGGGATGGGGGCCGGGCCCAGTACTTC

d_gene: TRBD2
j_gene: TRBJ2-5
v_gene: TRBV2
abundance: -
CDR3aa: CASSVGTSGGSVETQYF
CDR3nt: TGTGCCAGCAGCGTCGGGACTAGCGGGGGGAGTGTGGAGACCCAGTACTTC

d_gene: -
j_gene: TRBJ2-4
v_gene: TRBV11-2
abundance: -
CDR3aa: CASSPGWASNIQYF
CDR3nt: TGTGCCAGCAGCCCTGGGTGGGCATCAAACATTCAGTACTTC

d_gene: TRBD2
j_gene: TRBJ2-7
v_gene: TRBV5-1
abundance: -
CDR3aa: CASSVTSISSYEQYF
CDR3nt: TGCGCCAGCAGCGTGACTAGCATTTCCTCCTACGAGCAGTACTTC

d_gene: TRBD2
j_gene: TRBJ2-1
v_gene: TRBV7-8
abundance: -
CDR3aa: CASSLAGGAGGYNEQFF
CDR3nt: TGTGCCAGCAGCTTAGCGGGCGGAGCGGGGGGGTACAATGAGCAGTTCTTC

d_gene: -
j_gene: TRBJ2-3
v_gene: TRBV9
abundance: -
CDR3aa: CASSQNADTQYF
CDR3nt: TGTGCCAGCAGCCAGAACGCGGATACGCAGTATTTT

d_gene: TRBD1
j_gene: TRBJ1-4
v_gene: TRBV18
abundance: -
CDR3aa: CASSRGQPDEKLFF
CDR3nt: TGTGCCAGCTCACGGGGACAGCCAGATGAAAAACTGTTTTTT

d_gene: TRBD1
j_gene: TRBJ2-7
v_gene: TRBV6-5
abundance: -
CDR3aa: CASKRGQDLSYEQYF
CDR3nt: TGTGCCAGTAAAAGAGGACAGGATCTCTCCTACGAGCAGTACTTC

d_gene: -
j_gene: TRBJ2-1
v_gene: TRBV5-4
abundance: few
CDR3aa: CASSLVTAKGNEQFF
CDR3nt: TGTGCCAGCAGCTTGGTAACCGCCAAGGGGAATGAGCAGTTCTTC

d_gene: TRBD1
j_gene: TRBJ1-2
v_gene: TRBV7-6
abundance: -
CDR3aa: CASSPRDRGGVDGYTF
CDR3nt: TGTGCCAGCAGCCCAAGGGACAGGGGAGGGGTTGATGGCTACACCTTC

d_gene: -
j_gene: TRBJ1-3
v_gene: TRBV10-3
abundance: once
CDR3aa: CAISEDRNTIYF
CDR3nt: TGTGCCATCAGTGAGGACAGAAACACCATATATTTT

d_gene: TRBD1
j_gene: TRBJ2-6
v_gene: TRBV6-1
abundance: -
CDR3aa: CASRQGPGANVLTF
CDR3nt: TGTGCCAGCCGACAGGGTCCTGGGGCCAACGTCCTGACTTTC

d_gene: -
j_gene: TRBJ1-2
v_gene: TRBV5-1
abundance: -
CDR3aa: CASSPDGSYGYTF
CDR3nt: TGCGCCAGCAGCCCGGACGGGTCCTATGGCTACACCTTC

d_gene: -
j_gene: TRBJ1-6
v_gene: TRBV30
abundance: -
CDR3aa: CAWSQRGRTDGSPLHF
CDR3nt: TGTGCCTGGAGCCAGAGAGGACGTACCGACGGTTCACCCCTCCACTTT

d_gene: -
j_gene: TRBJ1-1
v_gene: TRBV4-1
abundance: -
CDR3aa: CASSQDVSRSRVTEAFF
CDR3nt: TGCGCCAGCAGCCAAGACGTTTCGAGGTCTCGGGTCACTGAAGCTTTCTTT

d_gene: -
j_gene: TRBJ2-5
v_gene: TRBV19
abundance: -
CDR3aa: CASSIDAETQYF
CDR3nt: TGTGCCAGTAGTATAGATGCGGAGACCCAGTACTTC

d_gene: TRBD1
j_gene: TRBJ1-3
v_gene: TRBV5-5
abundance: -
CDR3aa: CASSSSTGNAGNTIYF
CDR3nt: TGTGCCAGCAGCTCATCGACAGGGAACGCTGGAAACACCATATATTTT

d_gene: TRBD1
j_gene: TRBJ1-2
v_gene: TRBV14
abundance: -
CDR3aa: CASSQDPNRGGYTF
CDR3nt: TGTGCCAGCAGCCAAGATCCAAACAGGGGTGGCTACACCTTC

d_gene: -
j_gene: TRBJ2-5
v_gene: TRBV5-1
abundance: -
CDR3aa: CASSLAPGLKTQYF
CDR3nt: TGCGCCAGCAGCTTGGCCCCGGGGTTGAAGACCCAGTACTTC

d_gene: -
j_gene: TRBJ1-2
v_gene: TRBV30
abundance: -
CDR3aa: CAWRPGGRYGYTF
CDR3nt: TGTGCCTGGAGACCTGGGGGTCGTTATGGCTACACCTTC